Sequencing of this TCR beta chain was carried out in a study of T cell responses to AZD1222 COVID-19 vaccine. Study-wide context: Investigators merged groups given second doses at roughly 4 or roughly 12 weeks.

Assay used: immunoSEQ multiplex PCR; TCRdb lists only in-frame clones, some missing. Of around 160,000 clones in the sample, about 93% are singletons; the top ten hold roughly 5.6%. Whole-study findings and limits: Donors, mostly white British, included more females; clonal diversity was possibly underestimated.

Regarding this clone: Its antigen is undetermined.

Germline values: CDR1 MNHEY, CDR2 SMNVEV (reference sequence). V lost 9 bases to trimming and J lost 8 bases, with 25 bases between them. There are 15 residues in the CDR3. The rearrangement joins TRBV27 to TRBJ1-2; maybe TRBD1 (5 bases). The sample here was peripheral blood, taken on day 0 of AZD1222 vaccination. The sequence came from an adult in good health. DNA for the CDR3: TGTGCCAGGTTCCGGGGGAGCGCGCAAGGAGGCGGCTACACCTTC. Protein sequence: CARFRGSAQGGGYTF.